This T cell receptor (beta chain) was found in a study of blood T cell repertoires in COVID-19. The CDR3 is 13 residues long. V lost 6 bases and J lost 0; bases outside the gene matches: 4. Germline V lookup: CDR1 SQVTM, CDR2 ANQGSEA. This clone has just a few counts. Authors' data handling: Nucleated cell counts were estimated from reference gene primer amplification. Clones were read by immunoSEQ multiplex PCR, and TCRdb kept only the in-frame ones, dropping some. D and trimming were read from the DNA, whereas the V and J calls and clone size are those reported in that table. The top ten hold approximately 5% of the sample, which has approximately 150,000 clones, roughly 84% seen once.

The chain couples TRBV29-1 to TRBJ1-1; 7 nucleotides align to TRBD1. Material: peripheral blood. The sequence was collected from a human donor in a cohort sampled during active COVID-19. In DNA, the CDR3 is TGCAGCGTGTCACAGGGGATGAACACTGAAGCTTTCTTT. Translation: CSVSQGMNTEAFF.